This T cell receptor beta chain was found in a study of blood T cells in healthy people across ages. About this clonotype itself: Its specificity is not known.

Trimming removed 1 base at V and 6 bases at J, with 15 bases between. Germline CDR1 and CDR2: KGHDR and SFDVKD. This CDR3 comprises 15 residues. Together with a sample-barcoded 5' primer, a J-beta primer mix was included in a second PCR lasting about 6 to 11 cycles. MiXCR was run by TCRdb on the 5' RACE reads, yielding one entry per CDR3 protein. The data contain about 1 million distinct CDR3 sequences, around 43% of them singletons. Each donor had around 10 milliliters of peripheral blood drawn. In each sample, at least 6 million PBMCs were isolated. Study observations and caveats: The fall in TCR beta diversity per million T cells was roughly linear with age. Those diversity estimates obtained from one million T cells were thought to be underestimates.

Material: blood. The source of this sequence is a woman aged 55-75 years in good health. The V and J genes are TRBV24-1 and TRBJ2-7; a weak D match, TRBD2 (6 bases). Here the CDR3 reads CATSDFGDSEGEQYF. The CDR3 region has the DNA TGTGCCACCAGTGATTTCGGGGATTCGGAGGGCGAGCAGTACTTC.